The 30 T cell receptor beta chains in this list originate from one sample, sequenced in a study of neurological immune-mediated disorders. Time point described: longitudinal time-point 2. TCRdb fed the 5' RACE reads into MiXCR, producing one record per CDR3 protein. The table includes tens of thousands of distinct CDR3 sequences, around an eighth detected once. The sequenced sample consisted of PBMCs. These receptors were taken from a woman aged 40 to 49 in good health.

This clonotype was seen at least ten times. V and J are TRBV20-1 and TRBJ2-3; the match to TRBD1 covers 7 bases. This CDR3 comprises 13 residues. CDR1 is DFQATT, CDR2 SNEGSKA, per germline (reference sequence). Trimming removed 6 bases from V and 3 bases from J; junction bases left unmatched: 6. In nucleotides, the CDR3 is TGCAGTGCGATTACAGGGGAAACAGATACGCAGTATTTT. Translation gives CSAITGETDTQYF.

This clonotype was observed many times. The genes are TRBV5-6 and TRBJ2-7; no firm D call. V was trimmed by 3 bases and J by 6 bases, leaving 7 bases between them. The germline V gene encodes CDR1 SGHDT and CDR2 YYEEEE. The CDR3 has 11 amino acids. DNA of the CDR3: TGTGCCAGCAGCTATCTCCTCGAGCAGTACTTC. Translating gives CASSYLLEQYF. Variable domain in full (rest from reference TRBV5-6 and TRBJ2-7): DAGVTQSPTHLIKTRGQQVTLRCSPKSGHDTVSWYQQALGQGPQFIFQYYEEEERQRGNFPDRFSGHQFPNYSSELNVNALLLGDSALYLCASSYLLEQYFGPGTRLTVT.

In its sample, this clonotype was seen many times. V gene TRBV7-8 combines with J gene TRBJ2-3; 11 bases match TRBD2. Unmatched junction bases numbered 10, after V lost 9 bases and J lost 5 bases. Germline V gene sequence: CDR1 SGHVS, CDR2 FQNEAQ. This CDR3 is 15 amino acids long. The DNA for the CDR3 is TGTGCCAGTGGCCCACTAGCGGGAGTTAGAGATACGCAGTATTTT. Translated, it gives CASGPLAGVRDTQYF.

J is TRBJ1-1 and V is TRBV30; 9 positions match TRBD1. The CDR3 has 16 amino acids. V dropped 0 bases and J dropped 4; count of bases not matched to a gene: 9. Germline CDR1 is GTSNPN and CDR2 is SVGIG (reference sequence). In DNA, the CDR3 is TGTGCCTGGAGTGTCCCCCGGACAGGGGAAGGCACTGAAGCTTTCTTT. Encoded protein: CAWSVPRTGEGTEAFF.

This clonotype has at least ten counts. This chain links TRBV18 with TRBJ2-4; no clear D. Germline values: CDR1 KGHSH, CDR2 LQKENI. Trimming took off 4 bases at V and 5 bases at J, with 9 bases between the two ends. This CDR3 contains 13 residues. Written as DNA, the CDR3 is TGTGCCAGCTCACTGGACGTCCAAAACATTCAGTACTTC. It codes for CASSLDVQNIQYF.

This clonotype has ten or more counts. The chain combines TRBV4-1 with TRBJ1-2; 7 nucleotides line up with TRBD1. The ends lost 4 bases at V and 3 bases at J; junction bases unmatched: 8. The CDR3 is 15 amino acids. Germline CDR1 is MGHRA and CDR2 is YSYEKL. CDR3 DNA: TGCGCCAGCAGCCGAGAGCCGGGACAGCACTATGGCTACACCTTC. It translates to CASSREPGQHYGYTF.

This clonotype has a count of ten or more. The chain links TRBV5-6 to TRBJ2-7; no reliable D call. Germline V gene data show CDR1 as SGHDT and CDR2 as YYEEEE. This CDR3 comprises 11 residues. Trimming removed 4 bases from V and 7 bases from J, with 9 bases in between. The CDR3 nucleotides read TGTGCCAGCAGCAAACGGGTGGAGCAGTACTTC. Amino acid sequence: CASSKRVEQYF.

This clonotype has a count of ten or more. The chain has TRBV12-3 or TRBV12-4 and TRBJ2-1, with 9 positions matching TRBD1. V lost 5 bases and J lost 2; bases outside the gene matches: 4. CDR3 length: 15 residues. CDR3 amino acids: CASSLGTGPYNEQFF. In nucleotides, the CDR3 is TGTGCCAGCAGTCTAGGGACAGGGCCCTACAATGAGCAGTTCTTC.

In its sample, this clonotype was seen many times. V and J are TRBV5-1 and TRBJ1-1; no definite D call. Germline CDR1 is SGHRS and CDR2 is YFSETQ. The CDR3 has 13 amino acids. The V end lost 3 bases, the J end lost 2 bases, and 8 bases lay between the germline ends. Written as DNA, the CDR3 is TGCGCCAGCAGCTCAAGGGAAAACACTGAAGCTTTCTTT. This codes for CASSSRENTEAFF.

The sample holds many counts of this clonotype. The rearrangement links TRBV4-3 to TRBJ2-5; 8 bases are a match to TRBD1. Germline CDR1 LGHNA, CDR2 YSLEER. This CDR3 comprises 15 residues. Unmatched junction bases numbered 4, after V lost 0 bases and J lost 4 bases. CDR3 nucleotide sequence: TGCGCCAGCAGCCAAGATAGGACAGGGTCAGAGACCCAGTACTTC. It yields the protein CASSQDRTGSETQYF.

At least ten counts were recorded for this clonotype. V and J are TRBV24-1 and TRBJ1-5; 7 nucleotides match TRBD1. The CDR3 contains 13 residues. Germline V gives CDR1 KGHDR, CDR2 SFDVKD. V lost 9 bases to trimming and J lost 4 bases; unmatched junction nucleotides: 5. CDR3 DNA: TGTGCCACCGCGAGACAGGGTAATCAGCCCCAGCATTTT. Translating gives CATARQGNQPQHF.

This clonotype was detected ten times or more. The chain carries TRBV15 and TRBJ2-3; 9 nucleotides agree with TRBD2. CDR3 length: 17 residues. V shed 0 bases and J 7 bases; nucleotides not matched to a gene: 11. Germline V gene data show CDR1 as LNHNV and CDR2 as YYDKDF (reference sequence). CDR3 in DNA: TGTGCCACCAGCAGAGATGGATCGGCGGGGGGGTGGAATACGCAGTATTTT. Translating gives CATSRDGSAGGWNTQYF.

This clonotype was recorded many times. V and J are TRBV12-3 or TRBV12-4 and TRBJ2-6; 7 bases are shared with TRBD1. The CDR3 has 15 amino acids. Trimming took 6 bases from V and 0 from J; bases not matched to a gene: 2. The CDR3: CASRNRGSGANVLTF. For the CDR3, the DNA is TGTGCCAGCAGGAACAGGGGCTCTGGGGCCAACGTCCTGACTTTC.

This clonotype was observed at least ten times. V is TRBV6-5 and J is TRBJ2-3; weak D call: TRBD2 (5 bases). CDR1 is MNHEY and CDR2 is SVGAGI in the germline V gene. V was shortened by 5 bases and J by 1 base, with 7 bases between the two germline ends. The CDR3 totals 13 residues. For the CDR3, the DNA is TGTGCCAGCAGTAACGGGGGCACAGATACGCAGTATTTT. This translates into CASSNGGTDTQYF.

Many counts were recorded for this clonotype. This sequence joins TRBV11-3 and TRBJ2-4; 9 bases fit TRBD2. CDR1 is SGHNT and CDR2 is YENEEA in the germline V gene. V gave up 4 bases and J gave up 0 bases; unmatched junction bases: 16. The CDR3 loop spans 20 amino acids. In DNA form, the CDR3 reads TGTGCCAGCAGCTCCCCCTCGGTAGCGGGAGTTGTTCCAGCCAAAAACATTCAGTACTTC. This codes for CASSSPSVAGVVPAKNIQYF. The complete variable domain, with remaining parts taken from reference TRBV11-3 and TRBJ2-4, reads EAGVVQSPRYKIIEKKQPVAFWCNPISGHNTLYWYLQNLGQGPELLIRYENEEAVDDSQLPKDRFSAERLKGVDSTLKIQPAELGDSAVYLCASSSPSVAGVVPAKNIQYFGAGTRLSVL.

This clonotype was seen at least ten times. The gene calls are TRBV3-1 and TRBJ1-2; TRBD1 aligns across 7 bases. V dropped 4 bases and J dropped 0; count of bases not matched to a gene: 11. This CDR3 is built from 17 residues. The V gene's germline CDR1 is LGHDT and CDR2 YNNKEL (reference sequence). In nucleotides, the CDR3 is TGTGCCAGCAGCCCCCCGACAGGGAGCGAGTCTAACTATGGCTACACCTTC. It yields the protein CASSPPTGSESNYGYTF.

This clonotype was counted at least ten times. The genes are TRBV3-1 and TRBJ2-7, with D uncertain. The CDR3 runs to 14 residues. The V gene's germline CDR1 is LGHDT and CDR2 YNNKEL (reference sequence). V was trimmed by 1 base and J by 6 bases, leaving 13 bases between them. The CDR3 bases are TGTGCCAGCAGCCAAGGCGGCCGTGGATCCGAGCAGTACTTC. This codes for CASSQGGRGSEQYF.

Worth noting for this clonotype: A much larger clonotype is one base distant, so this may be a read error. The chain carries TRBV29-1 and TRBJ1-2; 12 positions match TRBD1. This CDR3 has 14 amino acids. Germline CDR1 reads SQVTM; CDR2 reads ANQGSEA. Trimming took 2 bases from V and 7 from J; bases not matched to a gene: 5. CDR3 in amino acids: CSVEMGQGASGYTF. Written as DNA, the CDR3 is TGCAGCGTTGAAATGGGACAGGGGGCAAGTGGCTACACCTTC. The variable domain in full, completed from reference TRBV29-1 and TRBJ1-2, reads SAVISQKPSRDICQRGTSLTIQCQVDSQVTMMFWYRQQPGQSLTLIATANQGSEATYESGFVIDKFPISRPNLTFSTLTVSNMSPEDSSIYLCSVEMGQGASGYTFGSGTRLTVV.

This clonotype was recorded at least ten times. The rearrangement joins TRBV20-1 to TRBJ2-5; D possibly corresponds to TRBD2 (6 bases). The CDR3 spans 15 residues. V dropped 6 bases and J dropped 0 bases, with 17 bases sitting between them. The germline V gene has CDR1 DFQATT and CDR2 SNEGSKA (reference sequence). CDR3 in amino acids: CSALRTISYQETQYF. DNA of the CDR3: TGCAGTGCCCTTCGGACTATCTCGTACCAAGAGACCCAGTACTTC.

A note on this clonotype: One end of the junction does not line up with germline, which may come from a read error. DNA for the CDR3: TGTGCTAGTGGTTTGGGGACTTTCTCCGACAATGAGCAGTTCTTC. Translated, it gives CASGLGTFSDNEQFF. The chain uses TRBV12-5 and TRBJ2-1; TRBD2 is a possible D gene (5 bases). The CDR3 length is 15 residues. Looked up from germline, CDR1 is LGHNT and CDR2 is FRNRAP.

A note on this clonotype: At one boundary the junction diverges from the germline segment, which might be a read error. The chain links TRBV7-8 to TRBJ1-1; 7 nucleotides match TRBD1. The germline CDR1 and CDR2 sequences are SGHVS and FQNEAQ. The CDR3 spans 16 residues. CDR3 amino acids: CASSAPGGVKNTEALF. Written as DNA, the CDR3 is TGTGCCAGCAGTGCACCAGGGGGGGTAAAAAACACTGAAGCTTTGTTT. The full variable domain, in which reference TRBV7-8 and TRBJ1-1 provide the parts outside the CDR3, is GAGVSQSPRYKVAKRGQDVALRCDPISGHVSLFWYQQALGQGPEFLTYFQNEAQLDKSGLPSDRFFAERPEGSVSTLKIQRTQQEDSAVYLCASSAPGGVKNTEALFGQGTRLTVV.

This clonotype was counted at least ten times. The chain is built from TRBV6-5 and TRBJ2-5, with D maybe TRBD2 (7 bases). The germline CDR1 and CDR2 sequences are MNHEY and SVGAGI. The length of the CDR3 is 16 residues. V lost 6 bases, J lost 5 bases, and 22 bases lay in between. CDR3 region: CASRETSWGGLETQYF. In DNA, the CDR3 is TGTGCCAGCAGGGAGACTAGTTGGGGGGGCCTGGAGACCCAGTACTTC.

This clonotype was observed at least ten times. The rearrangement joins TRBV20-1 to TRBJ2-7; 7 bases map to TRBD1. The CDR3 runs 14 residues. Germline trimming cut 6 bases from V and 4 bases from J; bases unmatched to any gene: 12. The germline CDR1 and CDR2 sequences are DFQATT and SNEGSKA (reference sequence). DNA of the CDR3: TGCAGTGCCGCGACAGGGTTCCCCTTTTACGAGCAGTACTTC. It encodes CSAATGFPFYEQYF.

This clonotype was counted ten times or more. This chain links TRBV4-3 with TRBJ1-1, with D maybe TRBD1 (5 bases). The V gene lost 0 bases and the J gene lost 0 bases, with 17 bases spanning the gap. The length of the CDR3 is 18 residues. Germline values: CDR1 LGHNA, CDR2 YSLEER. The CDR3 reads CASSQDVEEGFLNTEAFF. Written as DNA, the CDR3 is TGCGCCAGCAGCCAAGATGTCGAAGAGGGGTTCTTGAACACTGAAGCTTTCTTT.

This clonotype was detected ten times or more. This chain joins TRBV12-3 or TRBV12-4 and TRBJ2-1, with D possibly TRBD2 on 6 matching bases. This CDR3 contains 12 residues. The V and J ends lost 3 bases and 6 bases respectively, with 6 bases between them. In DNA form, the CDR3 reads TGTGCCAGCAGTTTCGGGAGCAATGAGCAGTTCTTC. Its protein is CASSFGSNEQFF.

This clonotype was seen many times. The rearrangement joins TRBV5-1 to TRBJ2-7; D gene ambiguous. Trimming stripped 4 bases from V and 6 bases from J, with 20 bases between. The CDR3 spans 15 residues. Germline CDR1 is SGHRS and CDR2 is YFSETQ. CDR3 DNA sequence: TGCGCCAGCAGCATCCTGGACGGCGCCGTAGGCGAGCAGTACTTC. Protein sequence: CASSILDGAVGEQYF.

This clonotype was observed many times. The chain combines TRBV25-1 with TRBJ1-1; D gene unclear. CDR1 is MGHDK, CDR2 SYGVNS, per germline. The length of the CDR3 is 15 residues. Trimming took off 3 bases at V and 1 base at J, with 12 bases between the two ends. CDR3: CASSDLGGENTEAFF. CDR3 DNA sequence: TGTGCCAGCAGTGATCTAGGCGGCGAGAACACTGAAGCTTTCTTT.

This clonotype was seen repeatedly, ten times or more. This chain uses TRBV7-2 with TRBJ1-2; a weak D match, TRBD1 (5 bases). The CDR3 contains 16 residues. Trimming left V 5 bases short and J 7 bases short, with 23 bases between. CDR1 SGHTA and CDR2 FQGNSA come from the germline V gene. The CDR3 region is CASSPRGYSLAGGYTF. CDR3 coding DNA: TGTGCCAGCAGCCCAAGGGGTTACAGCCTGGCGGGTGGCTACACCTTC.

This clonotype was detected ten times or more. This sequence joins TRBV20-1 and TRBJ2-1; the match to TRBD2 covers 14 bases. V was clipped by 6 bases and J by 4 bases; unmatched bases: 5. Germline V CDR1 and CDR2: DFQATT, SNEGSKA (reference sequence). CDR3 size: 15 residues. The CDR3 loop is CSAETSGGVYNEQFF. Here the CDR3 DNA reads TGCAGTGCGGAGACTAGCGGGGGGGTGTACAATGAGCAGTTCTTC.

The rearrangement uses TRBV7-2 and TRBJ2-1; 10 positions match TRBD1. The junction had 1 base not matched to a gene; V was cut back by 3 bases and J by 8 bases. CDR1 and CDR2 from the germline V gene are SGHTA and FQGNSA. The CDR3 covers 13 residues. The CDR3 sequence is CASSLGQGYEQFF. As DNA, the CDR3 is TGTGCCAGCAGCTTGGGACAGGGGTATGAGCAGTTCTTC.